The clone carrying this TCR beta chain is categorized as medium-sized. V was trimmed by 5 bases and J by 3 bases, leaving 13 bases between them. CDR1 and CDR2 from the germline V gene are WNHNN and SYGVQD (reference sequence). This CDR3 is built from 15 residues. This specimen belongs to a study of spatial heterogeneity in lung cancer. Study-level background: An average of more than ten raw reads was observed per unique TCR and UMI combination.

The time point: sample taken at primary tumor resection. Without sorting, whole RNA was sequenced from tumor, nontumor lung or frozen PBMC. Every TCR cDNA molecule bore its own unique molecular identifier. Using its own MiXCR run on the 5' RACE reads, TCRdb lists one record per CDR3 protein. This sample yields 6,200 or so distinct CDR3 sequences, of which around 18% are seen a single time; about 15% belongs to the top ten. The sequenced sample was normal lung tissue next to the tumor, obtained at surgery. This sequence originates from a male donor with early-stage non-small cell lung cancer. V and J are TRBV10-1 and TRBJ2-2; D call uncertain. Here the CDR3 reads CASSPSDRDTGELFF. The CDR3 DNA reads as TGCGCCAGCAGTCCCTCCGATCGCGACACCGGGGAGCTGTTTTTT.